A selection of T cell receptor beta chains follows, all from one sample in a study of blood T cell repertoires in COVID-19. TCRdb's table, derived via immunoSEQ multiplex PCR, lists solely in-frame clones and lacks some. The sample carries about 240,000 clones, around 85% recorded once. Sequenced sample: peripheral blood. These receptors were obtained from a man in his 60s with acute or convalescent COVID-19. The CDR3 runs from the conserved cysteine through the conserved F or W. A D gene is named only where the DNA matches it firmly. Clone size is given for some rows only: seen once, a few or many times, or a class if the clone is expanded.

CDR3 DNA,CDR3 protein,V gene,D gene,clone size,J gene
TGCAGCGTCCCCCGTAGGGACAGGGGCAATGAGCAGTTCTTC,CSVPRRDRGNEQFF,TRBV29-1,TRBD1,.,TRBJ2-1
TGTGCCAGCAGCAAAAGGACACTAGCGGGAGTCAATGAGCAGTTCTTC,CASSKRTLAGVNEQFF,TRBV21-1,.,.,TRBJ2-1
TGCGCCAGCAGCCTCCTGGGACAGGAGAACACTGAAGCTTTCTTT,CASSLLGQENTEAFF,TRBV23-1,TRBD1,.,TRBJ1-1
TGTGCCAGCAGTGCTAGCGGGACAGGGGGGAGGGGGACCCAGTACTTC,CASSASGTGGRGTQYF,TRBV28,TRBD1,.,TRBJ2-5
TGTGCCAGCAGCTTGGGAGGACAGACCTCTAATTCACCCCTCCACTTT,CASSLGGQTSNSPLHF,TRBV5-4,.,.,TRBJ1-6
TGCGCCAGCAGCTTGGTTGGGACAGGGGCCGGGAATGAGCAGTTCTTC,CASSLVGTGAGNEQFF,TRBV5-1,TRBD1,.,TRBJ2-1
TGTGCCAGCAGTCTTAGCAGGGGAGGGGGCTATGGCTACACCTTC,CASSLSRGGGYGYTF,TRBV6-5,.,few,TRBJ1-2
TGTGCCACCAGTGATCCCGGGACGAACACCGGGGAGCTGTTTTTT,CATSDPGTNTGELFF,TRBV24-1,.,.,TRBJ2-2
TGTGCCAGCAGTTACGAAGGGACTAGGTACGTTGAGCAGTTCTTC,CASSYEGTRYVEQFF,TRBV6-5,TRBD2,.,TRBJ2-1
TGTGCCAGCAGCTTGTTAGGGGAGCTGTTTTTT,CASSLLGELFF,TRBV7-3,.,.,TRBJ2-2
TGTGCCAGCAGCAAGTGTCCCCCACCTCATCCAGGCTACAACGAGCAGTACTTC,CASSKCPPPHPGYNEQYF,TRBV21-1,.,.,TRBJ2-7
TGCGCCAGCAGCCAAGAAGCTAGCGGGATCACCGGGGAGCTGTTTTTT,CASSQEASGITGELFF,TRBV4-1,TRBD2,once,TRBJ2-2
TGTGCCAGCAGCTTAGAACTAACGGGAACAACTTATGGCTACACCTTC,CASSLELTGTTYGYTF,TRBV11-3,.,.,TRBJ1-2
TGTGCCAGCAGTCCATGGGGGACTAGCGGTAAAAACATTCAGTACTTC,CASSPWGTSGKNIQYF,TRBV6-2/TRBV6-3,TRBD2,.,TRBJ2-4
TGTGCCAGCAGCTTAAGGGGAGGAAGGGAGACCCAGTACTTC,CASSLRGGRETQYF,TRBV11-1,.,.,TRBJ2-5
TGCGCCAGCAGCCAAGAAAGAGTTTCCTACGAGCAGTACTTC,CASSQERVSYEQYF,TRBV4-3,.,.,TRBJ2-7
.,CAWKPGASGNKRPSTSGHSAQYF,TRBV30,.,.,TRBJ2-5
TGTGCCACCAGTGATGCCGGGACAGGACTTCAGCCCCAGCATTTT,CATSDAGTGLQPQHF,TRBV24-1,TRBD1,.,TRBJ1-5
TGTGCCAGCCAGACAGGGGGCGATTCCTACGAGCAGTACTTC,CASQTGGDSYEQYF,TRBV28,TRBD1,.,TRBJ2-7
TGTGCCTGGAGACCAAGAGTAAACACTGAAGCTTTCTTT,CAWRPRVNTEAFF,TRBV30,.,.,TRBJ1-1
TGCGCCAGCAGCCTTGAGACAGGGCCACATCAGCCCCAGCATTTT,CASSLETGPHQPQHF,TRBV4-3,TRBD1,.,TRBJ1-5
TGTGCCAGCAGCGAACTACTGGGACTAGCGGGAGGGATTGAAGAGACCCAGTACTTC,CASSELLGLAGGIEETQYF,TRBV11-3,TRBD2,.,TRBJ2-5
TGTGCCAGCAGCGTAACAGGGGGCAATGCGCAGTATTTT,CASSVTGGNAQYF,TRBV7-2,TRBD1,.,TRBJ2-3
TGTGCCAGCAGTGTACACGGACAGAACACTGAAGCTTTCTTT,CASSVHGQNTEAFF,TRBV27,.,.,TRBJ1-1
TGCGCCAGCAGCCAAGACGGCGGCGGGAGGGTGGATGAGCAGTTCTTC,CASSQDGGGRVDEQFF,TRBV4-3,TRBD2,.,TRBJ2-1
TGTGCCAGCAGCACGAGGACAGGGACTAACTATGGCTACACCTTC,CASSTRTGTNYGYTF,TRBV9,TRBD1,.,TRBJ1-2
TGCAGCGTTGACGGTCACCTCCGGGGCGAGCAGTACTTC,CSVDGHLRGEQYF,TRBV29-1,.,.,TRBJ2-7
TGTGCCTGGGGGGGGAGTTTCTATGAGCAGTTCTTC,CAWGGSFYEQFF,TRBV30,.,few,TRBJ2-1
TGTGCCAGCTCACCGGACTCGGCCGGCTCCTACGAGCAGTACTTC,CASSPDSAGSYEQYF,TRBV18,.,.,TRBJ2-7
TGTGCCAGCAGTTACTCGGCCATCCCCTCCTACGAGCAGTACTTC,CASSYSAIPSYEQYF,TRBV6-5,.,few,TRBJ2-7
TGTGCCTCCTACCCCGCTAGATTGAACACTGAAGCTTTCTTT,CASYPARLNTEAFF,TRBV19,.,.,TRBJ1-1
TGCGCCAGCAGCTTGGGCCGCGCCTCTGGAAACACCATATATTTT,CASSLGRASGNTIYF,TRBV5-1,.,few,TRBJ1-3
TGTGCCAGCAGCTTGGATCACGGGACCCAGTACTTC,CASSLDHGTQYF,TRBV5-4,.,.,TRBJ2-5
TGTGCCAGCAGTGTGTTGGCGGGAAGGGCCGGGGAGCTGTTTTTT,CASSVLAGRAGELFF,TRBV2,.,.,TRBJ2-2
TGTGCCACCAGTGATTCTAAGAGAGCCAAAAACATTCAGTACTTC,CATSDSKRAKNIQYF,TRBV24-1,.,.,TRBJ2-4
TGCGCCAGCAGCTTGGTGGGACAGCGTCAATACCTGGAGACCCAGTACTTC,CASSLVGQRQYLETQYF,TRBV5-1,TRBD1,few,TRBJ2-5
TGTGCCAGCACCCTACTGAGAGGTAACTGGAATGAGCAGTTCTTC,CASTLLRGNWNEQFF,TRBV11-2,.,.,TRBJ2-1
TGTGCCAGCAGCCCCCGGGACACCTCCTACGAGCAGTACTTC,CASSPRDTSYEQYF,TRBV11-3,.,.,TRBJ2-7
TGCGCCAGCAGTCCCTGGGGGGAACCCTCGTGCAATGAGCAGTTCTTC,CASSPWGEPSCNEQFF,TRBV23-1,.,.,TRBJ2-1
TGTGCCAGCAGCCACGGGAAGGGTCGACCCTATGGCTACACCTTC,CASSHGKGRPYGYTF,TRBV28,.,.,TRBJ1-2
TGTGCCAGCAGCTACAGGGGAGGTGGGAACACTGAAGCTTTCTTT,CASSYRGGGNTEAFF,TRBV7-3,TRBD1,.,TRBJ1-1
TGTGCCAGCAGCTTAGGGCCCGGGGAGGGCGAGCAGTACTTC,CASSLGPGEGEQYF,TRBV7-3,TRBD2,.,TRBJ2-7
TGTGCCAGCAGTTTTTTTGGGGGGGCCAGGGAGCAGTACTTC,CASSFFGGAREQYF,TRBV6-5,.,few,TRBJ2-7
TGTGCCAGCAGGCGGAGCGGAGGCGATTCACCCCTCCACTTT,CASRRSGGDSPLHF,TRBV3-1/TRBV3-2,.,many,TRBJ1-6
TGTGCCAGCGGCCGGGAGACTTTGCGTGAGCAGTTCTTC,CASGRETLREQFF,TRBV27,.,.,TRBJ2-1
TGTGCCAGCAGCGCTGTCCCCAGCGGGAACAATGAGCAGTTCTTC,CASSAVPSGNNEQFF,TRBV9,TRBD2,.,TRBJ2-1
TGTGCCAGCAGCTTCTCCCGGGACAGGTCCTACGAGCAGTACTTC,CASSFSRDRSYEQYF,TRBV5-5,TRBD1,.,TRBJ2-7
TGCGCCAGCAGCCCTCAAACCGGGGGATGGGGCGGCACTGAAGCTTTCTTT,CASSPQTGGWGGTEAFF,TRBV4-3,.,.,TRBJ1-1
TGTGCCAGCAGTGACTCGGCGGGAGGCACCCAAGAGACCCAGTACTTC,CASSDSAGGTQETQYF,TRBV25-1,TRBD2,.,TRBJ2-5
TGTGCCAGCAGCTTAGAGGCAGGGGGCATGTACGAGCAGTACTTC,CASSLEAGGMYEQYF,TRBV7-2,TRBD1,.,TRBJ2-7
TGTGCCAGCAGCGCTCGGGCCGGTGGGGCTCGAAAACTGTTTTTT,CASSARAGGARKLFF,TRBV3-1/TRBV3-2,.,.,TRBJ1-4
TGTGCCAGCAGCTTAGCAGCGGGCTCCGAGCAGTACTTC,CASSLAAGSEQYF,TRBV7-8,.,.,TRBJ2-7